The TCR beta chain under discussion was sequenced for a study of blood T cell repertoires in COVID-19. This clone was observed a single time. In germline, CDR1 is SEHNR, CDR2 FQNEAQ (reference sequence). V was shortened by 2 bases and J by 3 bases, with 16 bases between the two germline ends. The CDR3 has 16 amino acids. This study enrolled people aged 18 to 89 from about two dozen US geographic areas. Participants reported their clinical history, and cohort assignment relied on those reports. Using immunoSEQ multiplex PCR, the repertoire was profiled, and TCRdb retains in-frame clones only, with some absent. There are roughly 220,000 clones in the sample; roughly nine tenths occur only once, and under 4% lies in the top ten.

The sample was PBMCs or T cells enriched from blood (not recorded which). The source is a woman between 18 and 29 years old in a cohort exposed to, infected with or recovered from COVID-19 (not recorded which). The chain couples TRBV7-9 to TRBJ1-2; tentative D call: TRBD1 (5 bases). The CDR3 nucleotides read TGTGCCAGCAGCTTATTCCAGGGCGCCGATTACTATGGCTACACCTTC. Its protein is CASSLFQGADYYGYTF.